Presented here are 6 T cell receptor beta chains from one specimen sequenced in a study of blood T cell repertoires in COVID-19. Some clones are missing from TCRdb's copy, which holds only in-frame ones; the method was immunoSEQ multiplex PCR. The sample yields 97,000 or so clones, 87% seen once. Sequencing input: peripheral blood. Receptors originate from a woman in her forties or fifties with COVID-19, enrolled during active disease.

The CDR3 protein is CATSVDRGVGGANVLTF. CDR3 nucleotide sequence: TGTGCCACCAGTGTGGACAGGGGGGTCGGCGGGGCCAACGTCCTGACTTTC. The chain recombines TRBV24-1 with TRBJ2-6, with 10 bases lining up with TRBD1. This CDR3 region has 17 residues. Germline V gene sequence: CDR1 KGHDR, CDR2 SFDVKD. Unmatched junction bases numbered 7, after V lost 5 bases and J lost 4 bases.

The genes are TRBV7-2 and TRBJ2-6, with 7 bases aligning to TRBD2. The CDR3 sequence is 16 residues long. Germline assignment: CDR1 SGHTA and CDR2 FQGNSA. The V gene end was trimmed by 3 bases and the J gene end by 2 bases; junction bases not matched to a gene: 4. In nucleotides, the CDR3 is TGTGCCAGCAGCTTCGCTGGGGGGGCTGGGGCCAACGTCCTGACTTTC. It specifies CASSFAGGAGANVLTF.

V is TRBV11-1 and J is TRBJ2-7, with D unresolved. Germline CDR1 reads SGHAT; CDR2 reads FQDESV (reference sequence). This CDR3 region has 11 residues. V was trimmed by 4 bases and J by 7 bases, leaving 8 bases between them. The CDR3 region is CASSWMTEQYF. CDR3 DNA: TGTGCCAGCAGCTGGATGACAGAGCAGTACTTC. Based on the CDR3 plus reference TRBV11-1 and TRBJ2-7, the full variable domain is EAEVAQSPRYKITEKSQAVAFWCDPISGHATLYWYRQILGQGPELLVQFQDESVVDDSQLPKDRFSAERLKGVDSTLKIQPAELGDSAMYLCASSWMTEQYFGPGTRLTVT.

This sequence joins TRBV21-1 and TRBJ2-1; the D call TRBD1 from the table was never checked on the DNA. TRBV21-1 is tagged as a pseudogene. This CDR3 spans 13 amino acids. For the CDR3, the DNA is TGTGCCAGCATCACAGGACCCTACAATGAGCAGTTCTTC. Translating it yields CASITGPYNEQFF.

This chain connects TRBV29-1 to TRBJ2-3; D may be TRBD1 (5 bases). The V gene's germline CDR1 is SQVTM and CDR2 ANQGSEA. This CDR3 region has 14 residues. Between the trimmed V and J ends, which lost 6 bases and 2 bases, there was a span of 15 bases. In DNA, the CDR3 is TGCAGCGTCCAATGGACACAGTTCACAGATACGCAGTATTTT. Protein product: CSVQWTQFTDTQYF.

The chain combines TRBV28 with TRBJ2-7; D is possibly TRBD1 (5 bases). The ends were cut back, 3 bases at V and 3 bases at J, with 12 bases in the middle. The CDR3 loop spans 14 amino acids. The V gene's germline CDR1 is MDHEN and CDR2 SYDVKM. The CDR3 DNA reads TGTGCCAGCAGTTTTAGACAGTCCGTCTACGAGCAGTACTTC. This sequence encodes CASSFRQSVYEQYF.